The 8 T cell receptor beta chains given below trace back to one sample, sequenced in a study of shared clonotypes between healthy human individuals. Measured with immunoSEQ multiplex PCR; TCRdb has only the in-frame clones, and not every one. The table lists 1.4 million or so clones, approximately 98.5% of them singletons. The sequenced sample was naive CD4+ T cells sorted from blood. The subset here: CD45RA+ positively selected. These receptors all come from a man aged 30-40 years in good health.

The genes are TRBV6-5 and TRBJ2-6; D remains unclear. This CDR3 contains 15 residues. CDR1 is MNHEY, CDR2 SVGAGI, per germline. Trimming cost V 7 bases and J 0 bases, with 10 bases left between them. The CDR3 spells CASKGSASGANVLTF. CDR3 DNA sequence: TGTGCCAGCAAAGGCTCAGCCTCTGGGGCCAACGTCCTGACTTTC.

This chain links TRBV6-1 with TRBJ2-2; TRBD2 matches 7 bases. V trimming: 7 bases; J trimming: 4 bases; junction bases outside the gene matches: 9. This CDR3 has 15 residues. Germline V gene data show CDR1 as MNHNS and CDR2 as SASEGT. The DNA for the CDR3 is TGTGCCAGCAATCCTCGTCGGGAGGTCACCGGGGAGCTGTTTTTT. Its translation: CASNPRREVTGELFF.

This clone has only one observation. This chain connects TRBV10-3 to TRBJ1-2; D perhaps matches TRBD1 (5 bases). V was shortened by 11 bases and J by 1 base, with 23 bases between the two germline ends. The CDR3 is made up of 16 amino acids. Per the germline V gene, CDR1 is ENHRY and CDR2 is SYGVKD. The CDR3 coding sequence is TGTGCCTCCGGTCGGGACTTAGGGATCGGTAACTATGGCTACACCTTC. Translated, it gives CASGRDLGIGNYGYTF.

The CDR3 reads CSARTDGNTGELFF. In nucleotides, the CDR3 is TGCAGCGCCCGGACAGACGGGAACACCGGGGAGCTGTTTTTT. The chain joins TRBV29-1 to TRBJ2-2, with D possibly TRBD1 on 6 matching bases. Trimming removed 7 bases at V and 1 base at J, with 13 bases between. Per germline, CDR1 SQVTM and CDR2 ANQGSEA. There are 14 residues in the CDR3.

The chain couples TRBV5-1 to TRBJ2-7; D might be TRBD1 or TRBD2, each matching 5 bases. CDR3 size: 14 residues. V was pared by 2 bases and J by 4 bases, with 13 bases between. Looked up from germline, CDR1 is SGHRS and CDR2 is YFSETQ. The CDR3 DNA reads as TGCGCCAGCAGCTTACCGGGACCAACATACGAGCAGTACTTC. This encodes CASSLPGPTYEQYF.

This chain joins TRBV25-1 and TRBJ2-1, with a tentative D call TRBD1 (6 bases). This CDR3 contains 14 residues. The germline V gene has CDR1 MGHDK and CDR2 SYGVNS. Trimming left V 9 bases short and J 5 bases short, with 17 bases between. Here the CDR3 reads CARNGQLLNNEQFF. The CDR3 coding sequence is TGTGCCAGGAATGGACAGCTCCTCAACAATGAGCAGTTCTTC.

CDR3 residues: CASSYDSSPNQPQHF. CDR3 in DNA: TGTGCCAGCAGTTACGACAGTTCCCCGAATCAGCCCCAGCATTTT. This sequence joins TRBV6-5 and TRBJ1-5; tentatively, D is TRBD1 (5 bases). CDR3 length equals 15 residues. V gave up 2 bases and J gave up 4 bases, with 12 bases separating them. Germline CDR1 MNHEY, CDR2 SVGAGI.

The chain joins TRBV7-6 to TRBJ2-5, with D uncertain. Germline loops: CDR1 SGHVS, CDR2 FNYEAQ. The V and J ends lost 1 base and 0 bases respectively, with 9 bases between them. The CDR3 is made up of 15 amino acids. This CDR3 is CASSLGYPNQETQYF. The CDR3 bases are TGTGCCAGCAGCTTAGGGTACCCAAACCAAGAGACCCAGTACTTC.